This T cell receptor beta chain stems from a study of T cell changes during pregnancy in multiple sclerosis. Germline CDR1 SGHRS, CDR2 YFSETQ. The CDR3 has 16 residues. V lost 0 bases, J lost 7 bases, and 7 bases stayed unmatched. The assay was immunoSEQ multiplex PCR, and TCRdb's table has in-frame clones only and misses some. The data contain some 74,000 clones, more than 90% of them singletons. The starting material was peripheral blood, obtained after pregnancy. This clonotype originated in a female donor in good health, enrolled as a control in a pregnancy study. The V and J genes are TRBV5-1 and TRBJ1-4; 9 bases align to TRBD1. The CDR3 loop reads CASSLERTGAGEKLFF. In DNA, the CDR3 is TGCGCCAGCAGCTTGGAAAGGACAGGGGCAGGTGAAAAACTGTTTTTT.